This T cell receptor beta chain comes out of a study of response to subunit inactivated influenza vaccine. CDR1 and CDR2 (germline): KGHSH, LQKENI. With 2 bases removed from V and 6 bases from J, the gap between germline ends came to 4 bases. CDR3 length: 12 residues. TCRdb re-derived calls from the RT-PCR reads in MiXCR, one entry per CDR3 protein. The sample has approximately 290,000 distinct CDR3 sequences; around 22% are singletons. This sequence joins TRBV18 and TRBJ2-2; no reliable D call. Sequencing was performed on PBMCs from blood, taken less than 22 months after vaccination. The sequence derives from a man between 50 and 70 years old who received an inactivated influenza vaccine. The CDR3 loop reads CASSPVPGELFF. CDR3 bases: TGTGCCAGCTCACCAGTCCCCGGGGAGCTGTTTTTT.